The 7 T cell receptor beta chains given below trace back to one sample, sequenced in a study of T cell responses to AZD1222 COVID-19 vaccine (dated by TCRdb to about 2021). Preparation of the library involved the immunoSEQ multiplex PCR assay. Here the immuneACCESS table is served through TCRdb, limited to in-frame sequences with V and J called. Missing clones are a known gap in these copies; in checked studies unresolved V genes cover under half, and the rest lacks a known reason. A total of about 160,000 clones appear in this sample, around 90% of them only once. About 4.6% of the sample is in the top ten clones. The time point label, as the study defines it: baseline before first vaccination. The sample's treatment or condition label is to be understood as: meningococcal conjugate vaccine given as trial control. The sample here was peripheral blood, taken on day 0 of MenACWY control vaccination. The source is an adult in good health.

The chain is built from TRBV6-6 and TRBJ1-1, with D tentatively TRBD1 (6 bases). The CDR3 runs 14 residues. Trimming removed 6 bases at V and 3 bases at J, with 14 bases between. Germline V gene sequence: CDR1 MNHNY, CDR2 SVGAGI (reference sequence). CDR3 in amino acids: CASRLRTDYTEAFF. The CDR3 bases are TGTGCCAGCAGGCTCCGGACAGACTACACTGAAGCTTTCTTT.

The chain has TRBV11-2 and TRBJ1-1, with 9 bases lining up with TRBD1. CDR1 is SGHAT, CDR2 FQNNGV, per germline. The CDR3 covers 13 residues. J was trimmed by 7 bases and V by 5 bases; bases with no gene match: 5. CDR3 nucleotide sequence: TGTGCCAGCAGCCTCAGACAGGGGGTTGAAGCTTTCTTT. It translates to CASSLRQGVEAFF.

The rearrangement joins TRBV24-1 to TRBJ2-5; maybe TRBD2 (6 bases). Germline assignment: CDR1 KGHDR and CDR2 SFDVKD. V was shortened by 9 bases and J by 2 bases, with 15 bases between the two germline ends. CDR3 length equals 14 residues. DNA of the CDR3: TGTGCCACCCGCCCCTTAGCGGAGCAAGAGACCCAGTACTTC. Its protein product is CATRPLAEQETQYF.

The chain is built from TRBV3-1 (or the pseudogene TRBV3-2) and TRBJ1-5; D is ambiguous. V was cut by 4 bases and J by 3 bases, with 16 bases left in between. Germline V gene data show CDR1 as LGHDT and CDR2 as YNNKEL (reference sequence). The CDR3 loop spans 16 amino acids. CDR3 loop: CASSPRGMHHNQPQHF. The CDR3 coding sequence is TGTGCCAGCAGCCCGCGAGGGATGCATCACAATCAGCCCCAGCATTTT.

CDR3 in amino acids: CASSLVRGSNEKLFF. CDR3 DNA: TGCGCCAGCAGCTTGGTTAGGGGCTCTAATGAAAAACTGTTTTTT. The chain recombines TRBV5-1 with TRBJ1-4, with TRBD1 as a possible D gene (5 bases). There are 15 residues in the CDR3. Germline V CDR1 and CDR2: SGHRS, YFSETQ. V was clipped by 0 bases and J by 3 bases, with 9 bases between them. Based on the CDR3 plus reference TRBV5-1 and TRBJ1-4, the full variable domain is KAGVTQTPRYLIKTRGQQVTLSCSPISGHRSVSWYQQTPGQGLQFLFEYFSETQRNKGNFPGRFSGRQFSNSRSEMNVSTLELGDSALYLCASSLVRGSNEKLFFGSGTQLSVL.

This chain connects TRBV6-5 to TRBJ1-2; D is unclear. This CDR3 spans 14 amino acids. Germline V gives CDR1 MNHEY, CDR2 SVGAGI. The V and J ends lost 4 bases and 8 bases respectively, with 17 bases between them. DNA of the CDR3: TGTGCCAGCAGTTTGACTGGTGTCTATCGGGGCTACACCTTC. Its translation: CASSLTGVYRGYTF.

The CDR3 DNA reads as TGTGCCAGACAGGGAGGTGGCTACACCTTC. It encodes CARQGGGYTF. This chain joins TRBV2 and TRBJ1-2; the D gene is possibly TRBD1 (6 bases). The germline V and J ends were trimmed by 9 bases and 7 bases, with 9 bases remaining between them. This CDR3 region has 10 residues. Germline V CDR1 and CDR2: SNHLY, FYNNEI. The variable domain in full, with the rest retrieved from reference TRBV2 and TRBJ1-2, is EPEVTQTPSHQVTQMGQEVILRCVPISNHLYFYWYRQILGQKVEFLVSFYNNEISEKSEIFDDQFSVERPDGSNFTLKIRSTKLEDSAMYFCARQGGGYTFGSGTRLTVV.